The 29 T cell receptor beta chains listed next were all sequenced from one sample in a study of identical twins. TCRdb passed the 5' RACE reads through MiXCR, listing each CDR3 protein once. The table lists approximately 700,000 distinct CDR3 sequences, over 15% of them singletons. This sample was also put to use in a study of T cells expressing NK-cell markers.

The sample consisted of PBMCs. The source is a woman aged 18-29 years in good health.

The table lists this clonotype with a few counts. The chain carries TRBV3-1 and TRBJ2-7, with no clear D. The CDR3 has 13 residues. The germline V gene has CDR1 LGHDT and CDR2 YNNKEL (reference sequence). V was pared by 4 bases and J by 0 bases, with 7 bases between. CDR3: CASSPRRSYEQYF. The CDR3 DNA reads TGTGCCAGCAGCCCCCGGCGCTCCTACGAGCAGTACTTC.

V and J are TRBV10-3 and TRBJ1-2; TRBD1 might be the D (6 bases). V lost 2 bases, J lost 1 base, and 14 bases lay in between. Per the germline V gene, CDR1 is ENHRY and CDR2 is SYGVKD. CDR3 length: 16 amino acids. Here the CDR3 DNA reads TGTGCCATCAGTGAGGGACAGTCTAATCTTAACTATGGCTACACCTTC. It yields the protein CAISEGQSNLNYGYTF.

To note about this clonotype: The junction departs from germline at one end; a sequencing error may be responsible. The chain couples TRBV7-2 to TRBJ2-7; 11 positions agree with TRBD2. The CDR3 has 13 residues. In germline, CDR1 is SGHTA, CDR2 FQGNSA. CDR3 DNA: TGTGCCAGCAGCTTGGGACTAGCGGCAACGGTTAACTTC. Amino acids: CASSLGLAATVNF.

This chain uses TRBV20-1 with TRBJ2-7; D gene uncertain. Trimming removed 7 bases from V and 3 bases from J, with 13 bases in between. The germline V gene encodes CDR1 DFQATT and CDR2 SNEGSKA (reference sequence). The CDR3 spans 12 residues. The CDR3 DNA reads TGCAGTGTTGGTGACACCGTCTACGAGCAGTACTTC. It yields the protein CSVGDTVYEQYF.

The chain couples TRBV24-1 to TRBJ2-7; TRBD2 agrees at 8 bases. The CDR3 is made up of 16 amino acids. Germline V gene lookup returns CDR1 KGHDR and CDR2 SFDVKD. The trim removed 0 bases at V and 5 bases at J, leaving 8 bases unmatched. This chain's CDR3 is CATSDLQGTRLHEQYF. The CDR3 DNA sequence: TGTGCCACCAGTGATTTGCAGGGGACTAGACTCCACGAGCAGTACTTC.

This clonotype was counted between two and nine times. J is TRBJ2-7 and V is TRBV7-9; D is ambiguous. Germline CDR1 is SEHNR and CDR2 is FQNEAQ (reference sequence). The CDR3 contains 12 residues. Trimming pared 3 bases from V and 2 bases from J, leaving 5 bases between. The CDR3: CASSFDAYEQYF. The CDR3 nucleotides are TGTGCCAGCAGCTTTGACGCCTACGAGCAGTACTTC. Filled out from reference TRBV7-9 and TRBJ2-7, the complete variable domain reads DTGVSQNPRHKITKRGQNVTFRCDPISEHNRLYWYRQTLGQGPEFLTYFQNEAQLEKSRLLSDRFSAERPKGSFSTLEIQRTEQGDSAMYLCASSFDAYEQYFGPGTRLTVT.

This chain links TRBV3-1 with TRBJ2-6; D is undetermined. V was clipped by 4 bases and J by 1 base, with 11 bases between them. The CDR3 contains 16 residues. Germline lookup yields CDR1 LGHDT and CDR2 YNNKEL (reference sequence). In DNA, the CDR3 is TGTGCCAGCAGCCGCCTATTTCGATCTGGGGCCAACGTCCTGACTTTC. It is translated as CASSRLFRSGANVLTF.

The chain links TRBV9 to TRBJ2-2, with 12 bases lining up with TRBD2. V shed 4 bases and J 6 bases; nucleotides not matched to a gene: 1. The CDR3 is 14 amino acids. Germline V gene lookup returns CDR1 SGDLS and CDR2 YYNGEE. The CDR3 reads CASSPSGGAGELFF. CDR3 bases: TGTGCCAGCAGCCCTAGCGGGGGGGCCGGGGAGCTGTTTTTT.

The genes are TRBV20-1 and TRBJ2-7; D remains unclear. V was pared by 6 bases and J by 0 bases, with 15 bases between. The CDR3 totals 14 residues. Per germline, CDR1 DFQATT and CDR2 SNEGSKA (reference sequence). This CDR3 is CSARVGRSSYEQYF. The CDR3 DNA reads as TGCAGTGCCCGAGTGGGTCGGAGCTCCTACGAGCAGTACTTC.

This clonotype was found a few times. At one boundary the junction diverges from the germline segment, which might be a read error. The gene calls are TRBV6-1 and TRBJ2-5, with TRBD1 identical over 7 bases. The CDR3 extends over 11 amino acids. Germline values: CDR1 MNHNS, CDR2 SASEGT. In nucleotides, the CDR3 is TGTGCCAGCAGTGAGCTCGGGACAGAGAACTTC. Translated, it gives CASSELGTENF.

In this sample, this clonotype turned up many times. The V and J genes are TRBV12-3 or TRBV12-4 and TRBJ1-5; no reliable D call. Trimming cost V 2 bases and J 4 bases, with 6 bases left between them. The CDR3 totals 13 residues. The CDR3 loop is CASSLRENQPQHF. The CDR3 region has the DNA TGTGCCAGCAGTTTACGGGAAAATCAGCCCCAGCATTTT.

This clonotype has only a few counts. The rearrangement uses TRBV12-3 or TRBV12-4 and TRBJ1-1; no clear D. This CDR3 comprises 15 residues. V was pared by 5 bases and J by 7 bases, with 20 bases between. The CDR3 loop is CASSPRNRSKREAFF. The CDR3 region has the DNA TGTGCCAGCAGTCCCCGAAACAGAAGCAAACGTGAAGCTTTCTTT.

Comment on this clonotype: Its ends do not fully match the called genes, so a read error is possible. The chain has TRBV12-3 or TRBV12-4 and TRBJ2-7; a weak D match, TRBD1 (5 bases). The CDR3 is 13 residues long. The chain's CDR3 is CAGSFGRDYEQYF. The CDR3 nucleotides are TGTGCCGGCAGTTTCGGCAGGGACTACGAGCAGTACTTC.

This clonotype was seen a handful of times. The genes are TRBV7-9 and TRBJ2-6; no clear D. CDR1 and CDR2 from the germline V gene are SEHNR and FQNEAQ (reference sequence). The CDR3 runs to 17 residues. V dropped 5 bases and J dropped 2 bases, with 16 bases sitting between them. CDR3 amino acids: CASSPRMVRTGANVLTF. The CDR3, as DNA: TGTGCCAGCAGCCCCCGTATGGTTCGGACTGGGGCCAACGTCCTGACTTTC.

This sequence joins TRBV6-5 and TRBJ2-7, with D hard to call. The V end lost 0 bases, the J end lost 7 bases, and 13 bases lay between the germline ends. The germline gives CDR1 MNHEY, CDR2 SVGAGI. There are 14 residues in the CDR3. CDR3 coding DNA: TGTGCCAGCAGTTACTCTCCTAGTCTGAGAGAGCAGTACTTC. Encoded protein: CASSYSPSLREQYF.

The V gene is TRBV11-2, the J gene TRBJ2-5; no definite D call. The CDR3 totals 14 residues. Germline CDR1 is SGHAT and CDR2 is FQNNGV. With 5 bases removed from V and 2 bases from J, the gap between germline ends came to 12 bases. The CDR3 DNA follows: TGTGCCAGCAGCCCCCAGGCAGCGCAAGAGACCCAGTACTTC. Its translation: CASSPQAAQETQYF.

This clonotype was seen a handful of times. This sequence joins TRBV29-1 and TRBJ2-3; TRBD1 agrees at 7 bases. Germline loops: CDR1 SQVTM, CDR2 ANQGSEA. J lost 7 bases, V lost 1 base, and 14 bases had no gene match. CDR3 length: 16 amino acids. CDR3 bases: TGCAGCGTTGAAGTCCGAGACAGGGTTGCGTTATATACGCAGTATTTT. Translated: CSVEVRDRVALYTQYF.

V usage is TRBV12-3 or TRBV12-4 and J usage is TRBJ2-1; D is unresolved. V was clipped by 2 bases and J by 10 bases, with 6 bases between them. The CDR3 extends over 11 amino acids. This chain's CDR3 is CASSLRAEQFF. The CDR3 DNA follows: TGTGCCAGCAGTTTACGTGCCGAGCAGTTCTTC.

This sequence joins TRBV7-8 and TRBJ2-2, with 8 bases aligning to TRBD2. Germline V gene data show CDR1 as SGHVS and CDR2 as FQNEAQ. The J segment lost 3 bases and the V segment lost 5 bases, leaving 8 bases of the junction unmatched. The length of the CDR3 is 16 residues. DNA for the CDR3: TGTGCCAGCAGCCCTAGCGGGCGACTGGACACCGGGGAGCTGTTTTTT. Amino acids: CASSPSGRLDTGELFF. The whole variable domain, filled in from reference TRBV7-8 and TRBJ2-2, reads GAGVSQSPRYKVAKRGQDVALRCDPISGHVSLFWYQQALGQGPEFLTYFQNEAQLDKSGLPSDRFFAERPEGSVSTLKIQRTQQEDSAVYLCASSPSGRLDTGELFFGEGSRLTVL.

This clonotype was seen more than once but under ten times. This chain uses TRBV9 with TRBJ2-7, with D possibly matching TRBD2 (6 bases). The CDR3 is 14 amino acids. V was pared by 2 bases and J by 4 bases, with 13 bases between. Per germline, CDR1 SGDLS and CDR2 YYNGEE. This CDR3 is CASSVGTEYYEQYF. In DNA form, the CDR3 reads TGTGCCAGCAGCGTGGGGACTGAGTATTACGAGCAGTACTTC.

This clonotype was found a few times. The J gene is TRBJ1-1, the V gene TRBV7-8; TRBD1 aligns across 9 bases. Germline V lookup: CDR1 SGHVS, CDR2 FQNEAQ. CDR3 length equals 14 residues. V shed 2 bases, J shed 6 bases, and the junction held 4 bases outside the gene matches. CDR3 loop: CASSLRTGAPEAFF. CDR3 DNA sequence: TGTGCCAGCAGCTTACGGACAGGGGCGCCTGAAGCTTTCTTT. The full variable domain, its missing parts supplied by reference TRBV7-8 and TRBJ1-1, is GAGVSQSPRYKVAKRGQDVALRCDPISGHVSLFWYQQALGQGPEFLTYFQNEAQLDKSGLPSDRFFAERPEGSVSTLKIQRTQQEDSAVYLCASSLRTGAPEAFFGQGTRLTVV.

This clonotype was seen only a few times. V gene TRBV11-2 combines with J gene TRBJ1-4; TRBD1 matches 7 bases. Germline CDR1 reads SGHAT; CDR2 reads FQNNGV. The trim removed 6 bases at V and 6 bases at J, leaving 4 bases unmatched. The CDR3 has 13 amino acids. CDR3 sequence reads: CASSRQGDEKLFF. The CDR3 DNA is TGTGCCAGCAGTAGACAGGGCGATGAAAAACTGTTTTTT.

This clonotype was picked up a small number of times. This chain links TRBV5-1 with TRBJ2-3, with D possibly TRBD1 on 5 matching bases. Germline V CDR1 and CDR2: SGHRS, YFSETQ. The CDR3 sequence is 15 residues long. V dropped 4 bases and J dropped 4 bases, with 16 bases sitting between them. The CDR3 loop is CASSLDGQGSDTQYF. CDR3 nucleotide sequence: TGCGCCAGCAGCCTGGATGGTCAGGGTTCAGATACGCAGTATTTT.

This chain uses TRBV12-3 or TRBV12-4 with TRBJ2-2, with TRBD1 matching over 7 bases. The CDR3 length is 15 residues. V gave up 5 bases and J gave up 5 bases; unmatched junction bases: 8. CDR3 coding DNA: TGTGCCAGCAGTCCGACAGGGCTTGGGACCGGGGAGCTGTTTTTT. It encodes CASSPTGLGTGELFF.

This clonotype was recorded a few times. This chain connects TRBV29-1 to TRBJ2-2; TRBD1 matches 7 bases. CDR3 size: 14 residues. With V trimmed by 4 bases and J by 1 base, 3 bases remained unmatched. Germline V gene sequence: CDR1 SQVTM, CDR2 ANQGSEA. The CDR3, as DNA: TGCAGCGTTGCCGGGGACAGGAACACCGGGGAGCTGTTTTTT. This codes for CSVAGDRNTGELFF.

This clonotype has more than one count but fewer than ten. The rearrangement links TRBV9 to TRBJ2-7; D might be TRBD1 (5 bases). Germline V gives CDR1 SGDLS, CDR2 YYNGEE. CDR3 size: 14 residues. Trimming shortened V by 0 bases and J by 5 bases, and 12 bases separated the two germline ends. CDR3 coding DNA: TGTGCCAGCAGCGTAGCAGTCAGGGCAAACGAGCAGTACTTC. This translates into CASSVAVRANEQYF. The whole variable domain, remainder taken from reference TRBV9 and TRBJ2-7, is DSGVTQTPKHLITATGQRVTLRCSPRSGDLSVYWYQQSLDQGLQFLIQYYNGEERAKGNILERFSAQQFPDLHSELNLSSLELGDSALYFCASSVAVRANEQYFGPGTRLTVT.

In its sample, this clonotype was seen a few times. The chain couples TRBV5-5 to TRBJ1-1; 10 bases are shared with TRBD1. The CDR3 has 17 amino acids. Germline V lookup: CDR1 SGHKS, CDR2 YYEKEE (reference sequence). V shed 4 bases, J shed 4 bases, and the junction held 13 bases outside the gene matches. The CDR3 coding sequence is TGTGCCAGCAGCCCCCAAGGGACAGGGGTTGGGGTCACTGAAGCTTTCTTT. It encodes CASSPQGTGVGVTEAFF.

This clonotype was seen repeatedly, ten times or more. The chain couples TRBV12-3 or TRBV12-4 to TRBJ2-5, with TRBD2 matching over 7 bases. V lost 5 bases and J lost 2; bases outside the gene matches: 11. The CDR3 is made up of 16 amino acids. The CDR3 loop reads CASSLSPGGGQETQYF. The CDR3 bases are TGTGCCAGCAGTCTTTCCCCGGGGGGTGGACAAGAGACCCAGTACTTC.

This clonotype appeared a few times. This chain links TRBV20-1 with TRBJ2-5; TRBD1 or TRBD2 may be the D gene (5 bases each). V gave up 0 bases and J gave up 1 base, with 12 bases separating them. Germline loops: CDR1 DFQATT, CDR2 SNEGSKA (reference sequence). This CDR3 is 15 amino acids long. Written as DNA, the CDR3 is TGCAGTGCTAGAGAGGGACGGAACCCCCAAGAGACCCAGTACTTC. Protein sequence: CSAREGRNPQETQYF.